The rows below give T cell receptor beta chains drawn from one sample of a study of cytomegalovirus exposure and HLA in healthy donors. Measured with immunoSEQ multiplex PCR; TCRdb has only the in-frame clones, and not every one. Among some 120,000 clones listed, 88% were seen once. Sequenced input: PBMCs. These receptors originate from a man under 40 in good health and CMV-seronegative. Each CDR3 is given with its conserved first and last residue. The D gene is left open where the match is weak. The size of a clone is reported for some rows only, either as once, few or many, or as a class for expanded clones.

CATSARDTGKLFF,TGTGCCACCAGCGCACGGGACACAGGAAAACTGTTTTTT,TRBJ1-4,NA,NA,TRBV15
CASSSKRTAGPEKLFF,TGTGCCAGCAGCTCGAAGAGGACAGCCGGACCGGAAAAACTGTTTTTT,TRBJ1-4,NA,NA,TRBV5-4
CASSISGGAPYGYTF,TGTGCCAGTAGTATAAGTGGCGGGGCTCCCTATGGCTACACCTTC,TRBJ1-2,NA,NA,TRBV19
CASSPDRAPGNTIYF,TGTGCCAGCTCACCGGACAGGGCTCCTGGAAACACCATATATTTT,TRBJ1-3,NA,TRBD1,TRBV18
CSVEGVLGGTEQYF,TGCAGCGTCGAGGGCGTACTGGGGGGTACGGAGCAGTACTTC,TRBJ2-7,NA,NA,TRBV29-1
CASSVSGIGETQYF,TGTGCCAGCAGCGTTTCGGGTATCGGAGAGACCCAGTACTTC,TRBJ2-5,NA,NA,TRBV9
CAISPRTGLDYNEQFF,TGTGCCATCAGTCCGCGTACGGGACTGGATTACAATGAGCAGTTCTTC,TRBJ2-1,NA,NA,TRBV10-3
CSVKSAVYGYTF,TGCAGCGTCAAATCGGCGGTGTATGGCTACACCTTC,TRBJ1-2,NA,NA,TRBV29-1
CASSSSEEWVQFF,TGTGCCAGCAGTTCCTCTGAGGAGTGGGTACAGTTCTTC,TRBJ2-1,NA,NA,TRBV7-9
CASSSKGQGYYEQYF,TGTGCCAGCAGCTCGAAAGGACAGGGTTATTACGAGCAGTACTTC,TRBJ2-7,few,TRBD1,TRBV11-2
CASSSERTSGDATQYF,TGCGCCAGCAGCTCGGAGAGGACTAGCGGCGACGCAACGCAGTATTTT,TRBJ2-3,NA,TRBD2,TRBV5-1
CASSALAGGSNEQFF,TGTGCCAGCAGCGCACTAGCGGGAGGCTCCAATGAGCAGTTCTTC,TRBJ2-1,NA,TRBD2,TRBV9
CASSVAEGKGGEKLFF,TGTGCCAGCAGCGTAGCGGAGGGAAAGGGAGGAGAAAAACTGTTTTTT,TRBJ1-4,NA,NA,TRBV9
CASSPAKTSGTYEQYF,TGTGCCAGTAGCCCAGCAAAGACTAGCGGAACCTACGAGCAGTACTTC,TRBJ2-7,NA,TRBD2,TRBV19
CASSVYHLTGPTKNIQYF,TGTGCCAGCAGTGTGTACCACTTGACAGGTCCCACCAAAAACATTCAGTACTTC,TRBJ2-4,NA,NA,TRBV6-1
CASSSPGTGPNEQYF,TGTGCCAGCAGCTCTCCGGGGACAGGACCTAACGAGCAGTACTTC,TRBJ2-7,NA,TRBD1,TRBV5-4
CASKFLAGAPYEQYF,TGTGCCAGCAAGTTTTTAGCGGGGGCCCCCTACGAGCAGTACTTC,TRBJ2-7,NA,TRBD2,TRBV27
CASSGPAPNTGELFF,TGTGCCAGCAGCGGGCCAGCCCCGAACACCGGGGAGCTGTTTTTT,TRBJ2-2,NA,NA,TRBV7-6
CASSLPGVNQPQHF,TGTGCCAGCAGCCTCCCCGGGGTCAATCAGCCCCAGCATTTT,TRBJ1-5,NA,NA,TRBV27
CASSLAGDPSYNEQFF,TGTGCCAGCAGTCTAGCGGGAGATCCGTCCTACAATGAGCAGTTCTTC,TRBJ2-1,NA,TRBD2,TRBV27
CASSSGSLPLLFSGNSYNEQFF,TGTGCCAGCAGTTCCGGCTCCCTACCCTTGCTATTTAGCGGTAACTCCTACAATGAGCAGTTCTTC,TRBJ2-1,few,NA,TRBV28
CASTRRGAYEQYF,TGTGCCAGCACCCGGAGGGGAGCCTACGAGCAGTACTTC,TRBJ2-7,NA,NA,TRBV5-6
CASRASLLRTDTQYF,TGTGCCAGCAGAGCAAGCCTACTCCGCACAGATACGCAGTATTTT,TRBJ2-3,NA,NA,TRBV2
CASSSPAGSLIGTDTQYF,TGTGCCAGCAGCTCCCCTGCGGGGAGTCTTATTGGCACAGATACGCAGTATTTT,TRBJ2-3,NA,NA,TRBV7-2
CASRGTHQETQYF,TGTGCCAGCAGAGGGACTCACCAAGAGACCCAGTACTTC,TRBJ2-5,NA,NA,TRBV2
CASSLDFRTGPFSYNEQFF,TGTGCCAGCAGCTTGGATTTCAGGACAGGCCCCTTCTCTTACAATGAGCAGTTCTTC,TRBJ2-1,NA,TRBD1,TRBV5-6
CASNIAGGGIDTQYF,TGTGCCAGCAACATAGCGGGAGGAGGAATAGATACGCAGTATTTT,TRBJ2-3,NA,TRBD2,TRBV7-2
CASSREAEQYF,TGTGCCAGCAGCAGGGAGGCCGAGCAGTACTTC,TRBJ2-7,NA,NA,TRBV25-1
CASSGILAGSYNEQFF,TGTGCCAGCAGTGGGATACTAGCGGGATCCTACAATGAGCAGTTCTTC,TRBJ2-1,once,TRBD2,TRBV2
CASSGWDRVFDEQFF,TGTGCCAGCAGCGGATGGGACAGGGTCTTCGATGAGCAGTTCTTC,TRBJ2-1,NA,TRBD1,TRBV9
CASSGTVDTGELFF,TGTGCCAGCTCCGGGACAGTGGACACCGGGGAGCTGTTTTTT,TRBJ2-2,NA,TRBD1,TRBV7-2